A selection of T cell receptor beta chains follows, all from one sample in a study of beta chain features in type 1 diabetes. Assay: immunoSEQ multiplex PCR; the TCRdb copy retains only in-frame clones and omits some. This table has a few hundred thousand clones, approximately 14% appearing once. Sample: naive CD4+ T cells from blood. The receptors stem from a man aged 30-40 years with type 1 diabetes. Each CDR3 is given without its conserved first and last residue.

>TRBV7-9|TRBJ2-3
ASSLGASTDTQY
>TRBV2|TRBJ2-5
ASSKVAETQY
>TRBV9|TRBJ1-1
ASSVGRAEAF
>TRBV7-9|TRBJ1-4
ASRGDRAIEDEKLF
>TRBV13|TRBJ1-6
ASSLSQGSYNSPLH
>TRBV6-5|TRBJ1-6
ASSYLYGSPLH
>TRBV11-2|TRBJ2-3
ASSLDERTGGPRNTQY
>TRBV5-4|TRBJ2-2
ASSFRQGESGELF
>TRBV15|TRBJ2-2
ATSRGTSGSKGTGELF
>TRBV4-1|TRBJ1-5
ASSQAPGVPSNQPQH
>TRBV7-9|TRBJ1-1
ASRLTGPDEAF
>TRBV18|TRBJ2-3
ASSPRLAGGTDTQY
>TRBV6-1|TRBJ2-7
ASNGRADEQY
>TRBV7-9|TRBJ2-7
ASSPPGLAGAYEQY